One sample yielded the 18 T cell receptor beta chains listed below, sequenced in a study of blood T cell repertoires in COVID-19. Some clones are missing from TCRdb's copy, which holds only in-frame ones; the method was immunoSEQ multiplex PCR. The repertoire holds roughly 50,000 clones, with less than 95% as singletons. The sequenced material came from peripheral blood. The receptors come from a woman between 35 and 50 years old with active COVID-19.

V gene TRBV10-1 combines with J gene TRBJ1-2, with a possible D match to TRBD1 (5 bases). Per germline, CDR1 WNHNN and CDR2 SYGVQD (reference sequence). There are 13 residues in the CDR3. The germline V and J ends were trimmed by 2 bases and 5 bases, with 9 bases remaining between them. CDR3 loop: CASSEDSRYGYTF. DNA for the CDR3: TGCGCCAGCAGTGAGGACAGTCGGTATGGCTACACCTTC.

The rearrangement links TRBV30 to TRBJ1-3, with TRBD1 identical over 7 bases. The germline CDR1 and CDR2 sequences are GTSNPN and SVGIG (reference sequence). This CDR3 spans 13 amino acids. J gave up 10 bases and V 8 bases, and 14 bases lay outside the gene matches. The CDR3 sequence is CAGDRDLLRTIYF. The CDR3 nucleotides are TGTGCCGGAGACAGGGATCTTCTCAGGACCATATATTTT.

CDR3 bases: TGTGCCAGCAGCGTAGACGCGCAGGGAGGAGGGAACACCTTC. Protein product: CASSVDAQGGGNTF. This chain links TRBV9 with TRBJ1-2; D is possibly TRBD1 (5 bases). Between the trimmed V and J ends, which lost 0 bases and 12 bases, there was a span of 18 bases. The CDR3 sequence is 14 residues long. Per germline, CDR1 SGDLS and CDR2 YYNGEE.

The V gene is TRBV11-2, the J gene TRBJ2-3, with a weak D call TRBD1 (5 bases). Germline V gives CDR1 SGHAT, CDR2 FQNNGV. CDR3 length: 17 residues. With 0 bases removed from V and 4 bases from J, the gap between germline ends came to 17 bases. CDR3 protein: CASSLDHGHWASDTQYF. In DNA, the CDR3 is TGTGCCAGCAGCTTAGATCACGGACATTGGGCCTCAGATACGCAGTATTTT.

The CDR3 region has the DNA TGTGCCAGCAGCCAAGTAACTAGCTCCTACGAGCAGTACTTC. Translated, it gives CASSQVTSSYEQYF. This sequence joins TRBV4-2 and TRBJ2-7; D is perhaps TRBD2 (5 bases). Trimming took 1 base from V and 0 from J, leaving 7 bases between them. Germline V lookup: CDR1 LGHNA, CDR2 YNFKEQ. The CDR3 length is 14 residues.

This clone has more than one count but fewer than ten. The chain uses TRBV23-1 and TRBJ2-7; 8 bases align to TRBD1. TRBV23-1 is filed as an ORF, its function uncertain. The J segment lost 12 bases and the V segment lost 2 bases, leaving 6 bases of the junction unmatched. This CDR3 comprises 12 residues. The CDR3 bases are TGCGCCAGCAGTCAACCACAGGGGGAAGGGTACTTC. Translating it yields CASSQPQGEGYF.

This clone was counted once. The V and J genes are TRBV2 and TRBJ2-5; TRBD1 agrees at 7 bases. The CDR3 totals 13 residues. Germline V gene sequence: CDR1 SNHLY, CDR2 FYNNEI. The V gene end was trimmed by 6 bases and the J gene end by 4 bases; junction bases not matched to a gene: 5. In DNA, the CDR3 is TGTGCCAGCAGCTCGACAGGGCGAGAGACCCAGTACTTC. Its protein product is CASSSTGRETQYF.

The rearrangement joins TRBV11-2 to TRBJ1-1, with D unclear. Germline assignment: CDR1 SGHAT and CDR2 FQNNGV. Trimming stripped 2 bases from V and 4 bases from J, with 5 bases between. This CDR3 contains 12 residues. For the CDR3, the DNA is TGTGCCAGCAGCTTATCCTTCACTGAAGCTTTCTTT. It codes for CASSLSFTEAFF.

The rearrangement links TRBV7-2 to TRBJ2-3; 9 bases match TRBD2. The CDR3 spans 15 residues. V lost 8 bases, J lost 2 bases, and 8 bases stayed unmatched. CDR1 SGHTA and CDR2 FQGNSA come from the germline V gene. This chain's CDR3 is CASGKWTSATDTQYF. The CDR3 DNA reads TGTGCCAGCGGCAAATGGACTAGCGCCACAGATACGCAGTATTTT. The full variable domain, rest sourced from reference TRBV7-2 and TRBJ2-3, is GAGVSQSPSNKVTEKGKDVELRCDPISGHTALYWYRQSLGQGLEFLIYFQGNSAPDKSGLPSDRFSAERTGGSVSTLTIQRTQQEDSAVYLCASGKWTSATDTQYFGPGTRLTVL.

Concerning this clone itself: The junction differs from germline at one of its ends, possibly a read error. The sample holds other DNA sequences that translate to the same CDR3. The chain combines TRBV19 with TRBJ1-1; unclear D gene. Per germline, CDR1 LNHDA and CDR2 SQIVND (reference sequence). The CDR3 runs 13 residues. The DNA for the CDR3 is TGCGCCAGTAGTATGGTAGAGAACACTGAAGCTTTCTTT. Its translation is CASSMVENTEAFF.

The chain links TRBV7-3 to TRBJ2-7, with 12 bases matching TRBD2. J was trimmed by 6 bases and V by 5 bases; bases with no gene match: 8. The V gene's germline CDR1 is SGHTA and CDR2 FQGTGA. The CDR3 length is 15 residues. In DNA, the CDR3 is TGTGCCAGCAGCAAGTCTAGCGGGGGGGCCCTCGAGCAGTACTTC. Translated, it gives CASSKSSGGALEQYF. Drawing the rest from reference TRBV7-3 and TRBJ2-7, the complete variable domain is GAGVSQTPSNKVTEKGKYVELRCDPISGHTALYWYRQSLGQGPEFLIYFQGTGAADDSGLPNDRFFAVRPEGSVSTLKIQRTERGDSAVYLCASSKSSGGALEQYFGPGTRLTVT.

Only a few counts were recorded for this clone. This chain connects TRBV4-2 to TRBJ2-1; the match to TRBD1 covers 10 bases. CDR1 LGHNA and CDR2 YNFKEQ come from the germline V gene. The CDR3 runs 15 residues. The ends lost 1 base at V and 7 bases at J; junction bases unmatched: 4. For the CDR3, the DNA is TGTGCCAGCAGCCAAGTTCGGACAGGGGGGAATGAGCAGTTCTTC. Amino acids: CASSQVRTGGNEQFF.

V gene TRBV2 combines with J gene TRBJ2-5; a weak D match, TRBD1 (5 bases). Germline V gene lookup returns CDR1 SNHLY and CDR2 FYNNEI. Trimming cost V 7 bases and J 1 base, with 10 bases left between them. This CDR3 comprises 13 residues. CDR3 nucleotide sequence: TGTGCCAGCAATTTAGGGGCCCAAGAGACCCAGTACTTC. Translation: CASNLGAQETQYF.

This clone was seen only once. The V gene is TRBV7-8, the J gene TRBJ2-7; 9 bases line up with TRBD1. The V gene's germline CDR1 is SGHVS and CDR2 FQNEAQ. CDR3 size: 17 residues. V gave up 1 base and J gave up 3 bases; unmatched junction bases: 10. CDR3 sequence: CASSLGGGGQGLYEQYF. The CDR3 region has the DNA TGTGCCAGCAGCTTAGGGGGGGGAGGACAGGGGCTCTACGAGCAGTACTTC.

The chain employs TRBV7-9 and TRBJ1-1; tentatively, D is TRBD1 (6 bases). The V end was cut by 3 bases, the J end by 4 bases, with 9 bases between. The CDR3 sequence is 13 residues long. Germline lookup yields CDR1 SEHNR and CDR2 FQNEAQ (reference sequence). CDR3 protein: CASSLGAGTEAFF. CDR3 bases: TGTGCCAGCAGCTTGGGGGCGGGCACTGAAGCTTTCTTT. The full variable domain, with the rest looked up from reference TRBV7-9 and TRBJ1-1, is DTGVSQNPRHKITKRGQNVTFRCDPISEHNRLYWYRQTLGQGPEFLTYFQNEAQLEKSRLLSDRFSAERPKGSFSTLEIQRTEQGDSAMYLCASSLGAGTEAFFGQGTRLTVV.

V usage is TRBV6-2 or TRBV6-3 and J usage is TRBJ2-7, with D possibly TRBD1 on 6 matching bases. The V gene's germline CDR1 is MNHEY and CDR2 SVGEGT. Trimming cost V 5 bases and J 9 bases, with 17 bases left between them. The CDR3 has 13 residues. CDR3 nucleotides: TGTGCCAGCAGTCCACACTCGACAGGTATGCAGTACTTC. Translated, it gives CASSPHSTGMQYF.

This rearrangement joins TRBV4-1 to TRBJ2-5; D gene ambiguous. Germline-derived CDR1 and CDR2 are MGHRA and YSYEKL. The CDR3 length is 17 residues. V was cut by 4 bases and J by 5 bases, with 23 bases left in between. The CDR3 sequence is CASSPWVSAGPPETQYF. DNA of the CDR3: TGCGCCAGCAGCCCCTGGGTCTCTGCTGGGCCACCGGAGACCCAGTACTTC.

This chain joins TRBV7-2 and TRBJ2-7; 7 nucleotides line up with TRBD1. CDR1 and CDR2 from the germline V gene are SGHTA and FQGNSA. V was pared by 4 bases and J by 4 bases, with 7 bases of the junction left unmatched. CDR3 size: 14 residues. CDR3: CASSSKTGWYEQYF. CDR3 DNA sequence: TGTGCCAGCAGCTCGAAGACAGGGTGGTACGAGCAGTACTTC.